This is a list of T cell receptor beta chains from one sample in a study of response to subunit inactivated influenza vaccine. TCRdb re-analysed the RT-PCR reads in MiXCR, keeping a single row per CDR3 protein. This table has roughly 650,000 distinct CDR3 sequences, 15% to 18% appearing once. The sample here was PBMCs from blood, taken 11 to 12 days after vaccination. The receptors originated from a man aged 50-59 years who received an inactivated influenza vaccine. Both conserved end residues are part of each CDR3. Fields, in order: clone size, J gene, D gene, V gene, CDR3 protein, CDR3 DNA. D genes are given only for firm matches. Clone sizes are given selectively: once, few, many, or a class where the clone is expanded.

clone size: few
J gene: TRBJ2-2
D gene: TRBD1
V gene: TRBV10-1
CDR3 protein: CASSEQGLGTGELFF
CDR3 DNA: TGCGCCAGCAGCGAACAGGGGCTCGGCACCGGGGAGCTGTTTTTT

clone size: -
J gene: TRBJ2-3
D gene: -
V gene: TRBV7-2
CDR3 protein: CASSLEDGRRTDTQYF
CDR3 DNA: TGTGCCAGCAGCTTAGAGGACGGCCGACGCACAGATACGCAGTATTTT

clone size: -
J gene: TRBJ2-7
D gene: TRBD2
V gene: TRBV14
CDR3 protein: CASSPAGLAGDLLRRYEQYF
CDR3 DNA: TGTGCCAGCAGCCCAGCGGGACTAGCGGGAGACCTCCTAAGACGCTACGAGCAGTACTTC

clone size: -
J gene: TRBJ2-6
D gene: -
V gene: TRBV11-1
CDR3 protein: CASSLGGSSQRSGANVLTF
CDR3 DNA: TGTGCCAGCAGCTTAGGAGGTAGCTCTCAGCGCTCTGGGGCCAACGTCCTGACTTTC

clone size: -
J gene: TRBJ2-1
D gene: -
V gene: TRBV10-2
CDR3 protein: CASSEPNMNEQFF
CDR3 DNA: TGCGCCAGCAGTGAGCCCAACATGAATGAGCAGTTCTTC

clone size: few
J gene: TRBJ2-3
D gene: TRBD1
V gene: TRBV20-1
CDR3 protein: CSARQGTDTQYF
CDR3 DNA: TGCAGTGCCCGACAGGGTACAGATACGCAGTATTTT

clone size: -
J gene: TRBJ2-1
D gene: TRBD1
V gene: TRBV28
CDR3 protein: CASFGGQNSYNEQFF
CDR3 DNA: TGTGCCAGCTTTGGGGGACAGAACTCCTACAATGAGCAGTTCTTC

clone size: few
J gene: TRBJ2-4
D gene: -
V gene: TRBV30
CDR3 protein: CAWSVSLFTPRAKNIQYF
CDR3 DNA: TGTGCCTGGAGTGTATCACTCTTCACGCCAAGAGCCAAAAACATTCAGTACTTC

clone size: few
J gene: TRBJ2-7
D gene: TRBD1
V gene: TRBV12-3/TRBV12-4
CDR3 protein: CASTDSDRGYEQYF
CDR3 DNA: TGTGCCAGCACCGATTCGGACAGGGGCTACGAGCAGTACTTC

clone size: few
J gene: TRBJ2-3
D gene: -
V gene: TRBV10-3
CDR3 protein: CAIRSQPSTDTQYF
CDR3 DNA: TGTGCCATCCGAAGCCAGCCTAGCACAGATACGCAGTATTTT

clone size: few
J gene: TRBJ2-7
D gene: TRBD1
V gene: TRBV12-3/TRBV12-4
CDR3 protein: CASSRDRGISYEQYF
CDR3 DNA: TGTGCCAGCAGCCGGGACAGGGGGATCTCCTACGAGCAGTACTTC

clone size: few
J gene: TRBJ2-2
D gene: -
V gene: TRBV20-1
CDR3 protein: CSARDIRESNTGELFF
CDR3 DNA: TGCAGTGCTAGAGATATTCGCGAGTCGAACACCGGGGAGCTGTTTTTT

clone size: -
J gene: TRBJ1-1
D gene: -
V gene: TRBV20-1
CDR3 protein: CSARWALGTEAFF
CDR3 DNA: TGCAGTGCTCGTTGGGCACTGGGCACTGAAGCTTTCTTT

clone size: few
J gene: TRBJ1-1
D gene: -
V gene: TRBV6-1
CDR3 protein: CASSTRPPRGDWRNTEAFF
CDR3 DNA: TGTGCCAGCAGTACGCGGCCCCCGCGGGGAGATTGGAGGAACACTGAAGCTTTCTTT

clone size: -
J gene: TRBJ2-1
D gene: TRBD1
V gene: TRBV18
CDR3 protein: CASSLRQGAGNEQFF
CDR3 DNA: TGTGCCAGCTCACTGAGACAGGGGGCAGGCAATGAGCAGTTCTTC

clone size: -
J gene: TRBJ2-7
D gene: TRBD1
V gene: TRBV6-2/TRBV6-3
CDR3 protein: CASSGTGGVYEQYF
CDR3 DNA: TGTGCCAGCAGTGGGACAGGGGGCGTATACGAGCAGTACTTC

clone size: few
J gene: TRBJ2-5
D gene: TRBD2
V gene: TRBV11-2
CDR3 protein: CASSRSSSGALETQYF
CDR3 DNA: TGTGCCAGCAGCCGTTCCAGTAGCGGGGCCCTTGAGACCCAGTACTTC

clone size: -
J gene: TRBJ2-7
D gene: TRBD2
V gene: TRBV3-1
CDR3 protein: CASSHTSGSTHEQYF
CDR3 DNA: TGTGCCAGCAGCCATACTAGCGGGAGCACCCACGAGCAGTACTTC

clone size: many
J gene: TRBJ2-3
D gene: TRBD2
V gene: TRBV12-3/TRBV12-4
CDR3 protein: CASRRTSGDTDTQYF
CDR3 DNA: TGTGCCAGCAGACGGACTAGCGGGGACACAGATACGCAGTATTTT

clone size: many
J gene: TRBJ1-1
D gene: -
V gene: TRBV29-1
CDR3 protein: CSAWGLMNTEAFF
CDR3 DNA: TGCAGCGCCTGGGGGCTCATGAACACTGAAGCTTTCTTT

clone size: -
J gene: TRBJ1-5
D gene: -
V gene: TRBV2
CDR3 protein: CASSASGRRGQPQHF
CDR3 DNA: TGTGCCAGCAGCGCTTCGGGCAGAAGGGGTCAGCCCCAGCATTTT

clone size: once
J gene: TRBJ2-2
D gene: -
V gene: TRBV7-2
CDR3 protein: CASSIVGGPGTGELFF
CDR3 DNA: TGTGCCAGCAGCATAGTAGGAGGCCCCGGGACCGGGGAGCTGTTTTTT

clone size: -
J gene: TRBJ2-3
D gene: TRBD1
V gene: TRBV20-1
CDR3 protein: CSARVGQGAGTDTQYF
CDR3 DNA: TGCAGTGCTAGAGTTGGGCAGGGGGCAGGGACAGATACGCAGTATTTT

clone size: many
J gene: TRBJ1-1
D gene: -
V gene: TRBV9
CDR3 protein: CASSVELNTEAFF
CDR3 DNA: TGTGCCAGCAGCGTAGAACTTAACACTGAAGCTTTCTTT